A single sample is the source of the 9 T cell receptor beta chains below, sequenced in a study of T cells in Graves' hyperthyroidism and ophthalmopathy (dated by TCRdb to between 2017 and 2020). Preparation of the library involved multiplex PCR. Data came from an Illumina HiSeq 2000. TCR beta CDR3 regions were amplified from RNA transcripts. A first-round RT-PCR of the TCR CDR3 used the HTBI primer set with the Qiagen OneStep RT-PCR kit. The raw public data were reprocessed by TCRdb itself: fastp quality trimming at Q25, MiXCR clonotype calling, in-frame beta chains only. When rows share a CDR3 protein, they turn into one entry using the most common DNA and genes. For this sample there are about 580,000 distinct CDR3 sequences; approximately 15% appear just once. The ten largest clones represent about 5.8% of the sample. The sequencing sample was made of blood. These receptors were collected from a woman under 40 with Graves' hyperthyroidism that later progressed to Graves' ophthalmopathy.

V and J are TRBV5-8 and TRBJ2-4, with D tentatively TRBD1 (5 bases). CDR1 and CDR2 from the germline V gene are SGHTS and YDEGEE. The CDR3 is 13 residues long. Trimming pared 6 bases from V and 6 bases from J, leaving 13 bases between. CDR3 residues: CASKQGMGNIQYF. The CDR3 DNA reads TGTGCCAGCAAGCAGGGTATGGGAAACATTCAGTACTTC.

This clonotype was seen a few times. The J gene is TRBJ2-1, the V gene TRBV18, with D hard to call. Germline V gene lookup returns CDR1 KGHSH and CDR2 LQKENI. The CDR3 sequence is 19 residues long. Deletions cut 0 bases from V and 1 base from J, with 19 bases between. This chain's CDR3 is CASSPPRRWYLRSYNEQFF. The CDR3 region has the DNA TGTGCCAGCTCACCACCGCGCCGGTGGTATTTAAGATCCTACAATGAGCAGTTCTTC.

This clonotype was recorded at least ten times. The gene calls are TRBV12-3 or TRBV12-4 and TRBJ2-7, with 7 nucleotides matching TRBD1. After removal of 5 bases from V and 4 bases from J, the junction contained 8 bases not matched to a gene. This CDR3 is built from 14 residues. The CDR3 DNA is TGTGCCAGCAGTCCCCGGACAGGAGCATACGAGCAGTACTTC. It yields the protein CASSPRTGAYEQYF.

V gene TRBV20-1 combines with J gene TRBJ2-7; possibly TRBD2 for D (6 bases). The germline V gene encodes CDR1 DFQATT and CDR2 SNEGSKA (reference sequence). Trimming cost V 6 bases and J 7 bases, with 16 bases left between them. There are 12 residues in the CDR3. The DNA for the CDR3 is TGCAGTGCCCAATTATATGGGGGGGAGCAGTACTTC. Protein product: CSAQLYGGEQYF.

This clonotype was detected ten times or more. The chain combines TRBV7-9 with TRBJ2-5, with TRBD2 identical over 9 bases. This CDR3 comprises 17 residues. The trim removed 3 bases at V and 2 bases at J, leaving 10 bases unmatched. CDR1 and CDR2 from the germline V gene are SEHNR and FQNEAQ (reference sequence). The DNA for the CDR3 is TGTGCCAGCAGCTTGAGGACGGGCGGGAGGGGGCAAGAGACCCAGTACTTC. Its protein is CASSLRTGGRGQETQYF.

As to this clonotype: Possible read error: a much larger clone is one base away. The chain carries TRBV12-5 and TRBJ2-7, with 7 bases lining up with TRBD2. CDR3 size: 14 residues. The trim removed 7 bases at V and 2 bases at J, leaving 8 bases unmatched. Germline V CDR1 and CDR2: LGHNT, FRNRAP. This chain's CDR3 is CASAPDGTTYEQYF. CDR3 nucleotide sequence: TGTGCTAGTGCCCCAGACGGGACTACCTACGAGCAGTACTTC.

In its sample, this clonotype was seen many times. The chain recombines TRBV29-1 with TRBJ2-2; D is perhaps TRBD2 (6 bases). This CDR3 is 15 amino acids long. Per the germline V gene, CDR1 is SQVTM and CDR2 is ANQGSEA. Trimming shortened V by 5 bases and J by 7 bases, and 20 bases separated the two germline ends. CDR3 protein: CSVQKASGRNGELFF. The CDR3 coding sequence is TGCAGCGTTCAAAAAGCGTCAGGGAGGAACGGGGAGCTGTTTTTT.

Many counts were recorded for this clonotype. The chain recombines TRBV7-3 with TRBJ1-2, with D hard to call. Per the germline V gene, CDR1 is SGHTA and CDR2 is FQGTGA. Trimming cost V 3 bases and J 4 bases, with 15 bases left between them. There are 15 residues in the CDR3. The CDR3 sequence: CASSLSPDGSYGYTF. DNA of the CDR3: TGTGCCAGCAGCTTGAGCCCGGATGGCTCCTATGGCTACACCTTC.

This clonotype was detected many times. The chain uses TRBV18 and TRBJ2-1; 11 bases match TRBD2. The germline CDR1 and CDR2 sequences are KGHSH and LQKENI. J was trimmed by 7 bases and V by 3 bases; bases with no gene match: 5. This CDR3 has 15 residues. The CDR3 DNA sequence: TGTGCCAGCTCACCCGTAGCGGGAGGGCGAAATGAGCAGTTCTTC. It encodes CASSPVAGGRNEQFF.